This T cell receptor (beta chain) was sequenced in a study of blood T cell repertoires in COVID-19. Study-wide background: Samples representing acute and convalescent COVID-19 were sourced from the United States, Italy and Spain. Sample material is recorded as cDNA or gDNA derived from T cells, B-cell-depleted T cells, or PBMCs.

With 6 bases removed from V and 7 bases from J, the gap between germline ends came to 15 bases. CDR1 is LNHDA and CDR2 is SQIVND in the germline V gene (reference sequence). This CDR3 region has 13 residues. Original processing notes: Amplified reference gene primers provided the basis for estimating nucleated cell counts. This table comes from immunoSEQ multiplex PCR, and its TCRdb copy is limited to in-frame clones, with some not included. For V, J and clone size, that table is used; D and trimming come from the DNA. The sample comprises approximately 100,000 clones, around nine tenths of which are singletons, and 15% to 20% rests with the top ten.

This chain uses TRBV19 with TRBJ1-2; D uncertain. The source material was peripheral blood. The clonotype originates from a woman of 80 years or more in a cohort sampled during active COVID-19. The CDR3 loop reads CASRSPEARGYTF. CDR3 coding DNA: TGTGCCAGTAGGTCGCCTGAGGCGCGTGGCTACACCTTC.